This TCR beta chain was obtained from a study of blood T cell repertoires in COVID-19. Study-level background: T cells, B-cell-depleted T cells, or PBMCs supplied cDNA or gDNA.

The data were produced by immunoSEQ multiplex PCR, yet TCRdb's version contains in-frame clones alone and is incomplete. The sample has 310,000 or so clones, roughly 91% seen once. Germline V gene sequence: CDR1 KGHDR, CDR2 SFDVKD. The CDR3 has 16 residues. J gave up 4 bases and V 4 bases, and 8 bases lay outside the gene matches. The chain carries TRBV24-1 and TRBJ2-3, with 9 bases that match TRBD2. Source material: peripheral blood. The sequence came from a man aged 45-65 years with active or convalescent COVID-19. The CDR3 loop is CATSDPGGRASDTQYF. In nucleotides, the CDR3 is TGTGCCACCAGTGACCCCGGCGGGAGGGCCTCAGATACGCAGTATTTT.